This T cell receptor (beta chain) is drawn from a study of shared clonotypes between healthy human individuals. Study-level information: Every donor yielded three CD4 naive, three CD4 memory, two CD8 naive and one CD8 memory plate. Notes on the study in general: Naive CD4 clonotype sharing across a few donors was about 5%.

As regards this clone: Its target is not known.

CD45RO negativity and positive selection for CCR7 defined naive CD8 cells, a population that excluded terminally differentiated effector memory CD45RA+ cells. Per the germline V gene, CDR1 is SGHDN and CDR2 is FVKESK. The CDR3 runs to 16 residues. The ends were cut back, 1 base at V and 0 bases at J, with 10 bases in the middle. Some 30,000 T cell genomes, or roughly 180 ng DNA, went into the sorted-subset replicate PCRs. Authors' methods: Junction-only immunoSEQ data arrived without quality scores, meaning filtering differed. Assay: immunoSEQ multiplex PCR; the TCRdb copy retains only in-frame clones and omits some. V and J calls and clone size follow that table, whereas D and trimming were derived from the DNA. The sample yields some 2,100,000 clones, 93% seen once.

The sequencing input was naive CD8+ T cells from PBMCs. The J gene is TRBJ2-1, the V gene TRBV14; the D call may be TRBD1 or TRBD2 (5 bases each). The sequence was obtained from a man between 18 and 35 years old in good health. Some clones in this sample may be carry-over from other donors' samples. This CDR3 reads CASSQVRGGSYNEQFF. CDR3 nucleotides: TGTGCCAGCAGCCAAGTCCGGGGCGGCTCCTACAATGAGCAGTTCTTC.